The 21 T cell receptor beta chains given below trace back to one sample, sequenced in a study of post-analysis software for immune sequencing data. Overall study results and limits: TRBV5-6, TRBV5-1 and TRBV20-1 belonged to a set of five TRBV segments that were more frequent in patients than controls.

Antigens for these TCRs are unknown. Incorporated into the TCR beta cDNA libraries were unique molecular identifiers, which served to reduce PCR and sequencing biases. TCRdb called the PCR reads again in MiXCR, with one record for every CDR3 protein. The sample has about 500,000 distinct CDR3 sequences, roughly 45% seen once. Material for sequencing was blood. These receptors were collected from a girl aged 5 to 17 with multiple sclerosis.

The chain recombines TRBV12-3 or TRBV12-4 with TRBJ1-3; 9 bases are a match to TRBD1. This CDR3 has 15 amino acids. V was pared by 7 bases and J by 0 bases, with 4 bases of the junction left unmatched. Here the CDR3 reads CASTPDRGSGNTIYF. DNA for the CDR3: TGTGCCAGCACCCCGGACAGGGGCTCTGGAAACACCATATATTTT.

The chain recombines TRBV24-1 with TRBJ2-5; 13 positions match TRBD2. The J call may be in error: the DNA end matches TRBJ2-1 better. This CDR3 has 14 amino acids. Per the germline V gene, CDR1 is KGHDR and CDR2 is SFDVKD. The CDR3 region has the DNA TGTGCCACCAGGGATACGGGACTAGCGGGAACCCAGTTCTTC. It specifies CATRDTGLAGTQFF.

This clonotype was seen many times. This chain uses TRBV2 with TRBJ2-5; 8 bases align to TRBD2. The DNA end lines up better with TRBJ2-7; the J call may be wrong. Germline CDR1 reads SNHLY; CDR2 reads FYNNEI. There are 13 residues in the CDR3. Here the CDR3 DNA reads TGTGCCAGCGCTAACGGGGGGGTCTACGAGCAGTACTTC. As protein: CASANGGVYEQYF.

The V gene is TRBV7-9, the J gene TRBJ2-4; D possibly uses TRBD1 or TRBD2 (6 bases each). The V end lost 5 bases, the J end lost 9 bases, and 14 bases lay between the germline ends. The CDR3 consists of 13 residues. Germline V gene data show CDR1 as SEHNR and CDR2 as FQNEAQ (reference sequence). CDR3 in amino acids: CASSGGPSPIQYF. The DNA for the CDR3 is TGTGCCAGCAGCGGGGGGCCCTCTCCCATTCAGTACTTC. Combining the CDR3 with reference TRBV7-9 and TRBJ2-4 gives the whole variable domain DTGVSQNPRHKITKRGQNVTFRCDPISEHNRLYWYRQTLGQGPEFLTYFQNEAQLEKSRLLSDRFSAERPKGSFSTLEIQRTEQGDSAMYLCASSGGPSPIQYFGAGTRLSVL.

This CDR3 is CAISESENLGIQYF. CDR3 DNA sequence: TGTGCCATCAGTGAGTCTGAGAATCTGGGCATTCAGTACTTC. The chain links TRBV10-3 to TRBJ2-4, with D uncertain. This CDR3 has 14 residues. Germline-derived CDR1 and CDR2 are ENHRY and SYGVKD. Trimming pared 0 bases from V and 9 bases from J, leaving 12 bases between.

This clonotype was picked up a small number of times. The V and J genes are TRBV6-5 and TRBJ2-6; possible D gene TRBD1, 6 bases. The V end was cut by 8 bases, the J end by 1 base, with 15 bases between. This CDR3 has 16 residues. CDR1 is MNHEY and CDR2 is SVGAGI in the germline V gene. This CDR3 reads CASSITGLSGANVLTF. CDR3 coding DNA: TGTGCCAGCTCGATAACAGGGTTATCTGGGGCCAACGTCCTGACTTTC.

V usage is TRBV6-5 and J usage is TRBJ1-1, with D possibly TRBD1 on 6 matching bases. The germline V gene has CDR1 MNHEY and CDR2 SVGAGI. The CDR3 consists of 14 residues. V shed 2 bases and J shed 7 bases, with 14 bases lying between them. As DNA, the CDR3 is TGTGCCAGCAGTTACACTACCGGGACACATGAAGCTTTCTTT. This sequence encodes CASSYTTGTHEAFF.

The chain is built from TRBV18 and TRBJ2-4; 7 bases line up with TRBD1. This CDR3 region has 20 residues. Unmatched junction bases numbered 17, after V lost 3 bases and J lost 0 bases. Per germline, CDR1 KGHSH and CDR2 LQKENI. For the CDR3, the DNA is TGTGCCAGCTCACCCAACTCCCCTACAGGGGCCAGACTAGCCAAAAACATTCAGTACTTC. Protein: CASSPNSPTGARLAKNIQYF.

This clonotype has a handful of counts. This CDR3 reads CASSLGDRNTDTQYF. CDR3 DNA sequence: TGCGCCAGCAGCTTAGGGGACAGAAACACAGATACGCAGTATTTT. This chain connects TRBV5-1 to TRBJ2-3; 7 bases align to TRBD1. J was trimmed by 2 bases and V by 2 bases; bases with no gene match: 5. The CDR3 covers 15 residues. Germline CDR1 is SGHRS and CDR2 is YFSETQ.

The chain uses TRBV5-1 and TRBJ1-6, with D possibly TRBD1 on 5 matching bases. The CDR3 contains 15 residues. V lost 1 base to trimming and J lost 7 bases, with 12 bases between them. Germline V gene lookup returns CDR1 SGHRS and CDR2 YFSETQ. CDR3: CASSLIGAQNSPLHF. For the CDR3, the DNA is TGCGCCAGCAGCTTGATTGGGGCACAGAATTCACCCCTCCACTTT.

The J gene is TRBJ2-1, the V gene TRBV20-1; 14 nucleotides agree with TRBD2. V shed 0 bases and J 5 bases; nucleotides not matched to a gene: 6. Germline CDR1 is DFQATT and CDR2 is SNEGSKA (reference sequence). The CDR3 extends over 17 amino acids. Written as DNA, the CDR3 is TGCAGTGCTAGAGAGGGCAGGGGACTAGCGGGAGACAATGAGCAGTTCTTC. This codes for CSAREGRGLAGDNEQFF.

The CDR3 reads CSASLGLLTDTQYF. For the CDR3, the DNA is TGCAGTGCTAGTTTGGGACTTCTCACAGATACGCAGTATTTT. This chain uses TRBV20-1 with TRBJ2-3, with a tentative D call TRBD2 (6 bases). The germline V gene encodes CDR1 DFQATT and CDR2 SNEGSKA (reference sequence). Trimming took off 3 bases at V and 2 bases at J, with 12 bases between the two ends. CDR3 length: 14 residues.

The chain employs TRBV7-3 and TRBJ1-2; D call uncertain. The CDR3 runs to 15 residues. The V end lost 4 bases, the J end lost 0 bases, and 12 bases lay between the germline ends. Germline V gene lookup returns CDR1 SGHTA and CDR2 FQGTGA. CDR3 loop: CASSSGRLTNYGYTF. The CDR3 bases are TGTGCCAGCAGCTCAGGACGCCTAACTAACTATGGCTACACCTTC.

This chain joins TRBV3-1 and TRBJ2-7; D is ambiguous. Trimming shortened V by 0 bases and J by 10 bases, and 7 bases separated the two germline ends. CDR3 length: 11 amino acids. CDR1 and CDR2 from the germline V gene are LGHDT and YNNKEL (reference sequence). The CDR3 bases are TGTGCCAGCAGCCAAGATATCGTCCAGTACTTC. Residues: CASSQDIVQYF.

This clonotype appeared a few times. A read error may account for a junction end that differs from germline. V and J are TRBV6-6 and TRBJ2-1; 13 nucleotides agree with TRBD2. This CDR3 has 17 amino acids. CDR1 and CDR2 from the germline V gene are MNHNY and SVGAGI (reference sequence). For the CDR3, the DNA is TGTGCCTGCAGTTACTCGAGGGGACTAGCGGGACAGAATGAGCAGTTCTTC. Translating gives CACSYSRGLAGQNEQFF.

The chain is built from TRBV5-5 and TRBJ2-7, with a possible D match to TRBD1 (6 bases). Deletions cut 0 bases from V and 3 bases from J, with 19 bases between. The CDR3 covers 17 residues. In germline, CDR1 is SGHKS, CDR2 YYEKEE (reference sequence). CDR3 sequence: CASSLAVGTGLDYEQYF. CDR3 sequence (DNA): TGTGCCAGCAGCTTGGCGGTGGGTACAGGGCTGGACTACGAGCAGTACTTC.

This clonotype was seen more than once but under ten times. This chain links TRBV29-1 with TRBJ2-1, with D unresolved. Germline assignment: CDR1 SQVTM and CDR2 ANQGSEA. The V and J ends lost 4 bases and 4 bases respectively, with 5 bases between them. The CDR3 contains 11 residues. The CDR3 sequence is CSVGGYNEQFF. The CDR3 nucleotides read TGCAGCGTTGGAGGATACAATGAGCAGTTCTTC.

In this sample, this clonotype turned up many times. V usage is TRBV27 and J usage is TRBJ2-4; D is possibly TRBD1 or TRBD2 (5 bases each). The CDR3 is 15 amino acids. The germline V gene has CDR1 MNHEY and CDR2 SMNVEV (reference sequence). The ends were cut back, 0 bases at V and 4 bases at J, with 10 bases in the middle. Here the CDR3 reads CASSLSGDGKNIQYF. The CDR3 DNA sequence: TGTGCCAGCAGTTTATCCGGGGACGGGAAAAACATTCAGTACTTC.

This clonotype was found a few times. CDR3 protein: CSARFSVISYNEQFF. CDR3 in DNA: TGCAGTGCTAGGTTTTCGGTCATCTCCTACAATGAGCAGTTCTTC. The rearrangement joins TRBV20-1 to TRBJ2-1; no definite D call. The V and J ends lost 3 bases and 0 bases respectively, with 12 bases between them. Germline V gene sequence: CDR1 DFQATT, CDR2 SNEGSKA (reference sequence). The CDR3 loop spans 15 amino acids.

V is TRBV12-3 or TRBV12-4 and J is TRBJ2-3; D is uncertain. Trimming cost V 5 bases and J 8 bases, with 11 bases left between them. The CDR3 runs 12 residues. The CDR3 nucleotides are TGTGCCAGCAGTGTTAGCCGATCTACGCAGTATTTT. Its protein product is CASSVSRSTQYF.

This clonotype was found a few times. The chain is built from TRBV6-4 and TRBJ2-6; tentative D call: TRBD1 (6 bases). V lost 0 bases, J lost 0 bases, and 6 bases lay in between. From germline, CDR1 is MRHNA and CDR2 SNTAGT. The CDR3 extends over 16 amino acids. The chain's CDR3 is CASSDSGGSGANVLTF. CDR3 coding DNA: TGTGCCAGCAGTGACTCAGGGGGCTCTGGGGCCAACGTCCTGACTTTC.